This record covers a single TCR beta chain. This clonotype appeared many times. The specificity of this receptor is unknown. No clone much larger than this one lies a single base away; base qualities are absent. The record originates from a study of human T cells and chemical hapten exposure (dated by TCRdb to the early 2020s). For the wider study: Libraries were pooled for sequencing, and variation in per-sample TCR yields was attributed mainly to small differences in library volumes within the pool. The study tracked peripheral blood TCR repertoire changes in vivo during primary and secondary sensitization to the hapten diphenylcyclopropenone (DPC) in alopecia patients. From each blood RNA sample, both TCR alpha and TCR beta chains were sequenced.

Library generation was performed with 5' RACE. Sequencing relied on an Illumina MiSeq. Library preparation attached unique molecular identifiers to individual cDNA molecules for quantitative, reproducible TCR counting. The authors' pipeline ran thus. Samples had a median of roughly 100,000 TCRs, with a range from about 20,000 to 690,600. The Decombinator software suite was used to annotate V, J and CDR3 in the TCR reads. Every sample was subsampled to the same number of TCRs (28,000) for the PS versus PT1 abundance plots. Expanded TCRs were defined as absent before sensitization and observed at least eight times at the 2-week time point. TCRdb's own reprocessing of the public reads used fastp at Q25 and MiXCR and kept productive beta chains. Duplicate CDR3 protein sequences are folded into a single record with the most common DNA and genes. These V and J calls rely on TCRdb rather than the paper's analysis. The sample table shows tens of thousands of distinct CDR3 sequences, and about 7.7% are seen once. Around 2.3% of the sample is held by the ten biggest clonotypes.

Total RNA was isolated from unfractionated whole blood collected in Tempus Blood RNA tubes. As TCR sequencing controls, several healthy volunteers were used, with blood taken at day 0, 2 weeks and 6 weeks. V is pared back by 0 bases and J by 6 bases, with 11 bases lying between the germline termini. In the germline V gene (reference sequence), CDR1 corresponds to DFQATT and CDR2 to SNEGSKA. The CDR3 spans 13 residues, from the cysteine through the phenylalanine. Only the CDR3 DNA is retained, 39 bases long and in frame from the first base. General study outcomes and caveats: Repeated subsampling changed both the strength of the expansion versus patch-test correlation and the threshold at which that correlation became significant. DPC sensitization did not change the number of TCRs with a frequency above 1 in 1000, and there was no evidence of changes in global repertoire structure.

The sequence derives from a male donor in good health. The rearrangement combines TRBV20-1 with TRBJ1-2; a tentative D call is TRBD1 (6 bases match). The CDR3 protein sequence reads: CSARDRPGDGYTF. The sequenced DNA is TGCAGTGCTAGAGATAGGCCAGGGGATGGCTACACCTTC.